This TCR beta chain was sequenced in a study of technical replicates of blood from a handful of donors. This CDR3 spans 16 amino acids. Germline-derived CDR1 and CDR2 are MNHNY and SVGAGI (reference sequence). V lost 4 bases and J lost 1; bases outside the gene matches: 5. Libraries were prepared by immunoSEQ multiplex PCR; TCRdb keeps only in-frame clonotypes and omits some of them. The table has about 83,000 clones, 90% to 95% seen once. Sequencing input: T cells isolated from PBMCs. V is TRBV6-6 and J is TRBJ2-2; 8 bases line up with TRBD1. The TCR was taken from a human donor in good health. The CDR3 region has the DNA TGTGCCAGCAGTTCCGCCGGGACAGGGAACACCGGGGAGCTGTTTTTT. This translates into CASSSAGTGNTGELFF.